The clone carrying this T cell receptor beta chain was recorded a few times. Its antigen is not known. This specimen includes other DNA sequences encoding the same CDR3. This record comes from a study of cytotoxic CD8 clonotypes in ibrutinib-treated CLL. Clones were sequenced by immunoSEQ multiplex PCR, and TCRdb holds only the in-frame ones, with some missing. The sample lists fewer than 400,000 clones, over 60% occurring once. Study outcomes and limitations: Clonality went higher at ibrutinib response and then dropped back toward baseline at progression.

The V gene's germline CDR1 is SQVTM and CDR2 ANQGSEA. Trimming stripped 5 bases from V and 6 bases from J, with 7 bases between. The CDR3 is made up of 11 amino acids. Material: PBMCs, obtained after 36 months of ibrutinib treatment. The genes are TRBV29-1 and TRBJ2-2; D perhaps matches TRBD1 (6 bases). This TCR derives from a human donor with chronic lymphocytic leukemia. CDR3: CSVWTAGELFF. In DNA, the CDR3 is TGCAGCGTTTGGACAGCCGGGGAGCTGTTTTTT.